These 30 T cell receptor beta chains originate from one sample sequenced in a study of lymphopenia after photon versus proton radiotherapy. The assay was immunoSEQ multiplex PCR, and TCRdb's table has in-frame clones only and misses some. The table records under 30,000 clones, 87% of them present only once. The sample here was peripheral blood, taken from a patient treated with photon-based radiotherapy. These receptors were collected from a man aged 45-60 years with gastric cancer.

This clone has just a few counts. The rearrangement uses TRBV30 and TRBJ1-3; D is unclear. The ends were cut back, 0 bases at V and 2 bases at J, with 8 bases in the middle. CDR3 length: 14 amino acids. Germline V CDR1 and CDR2: GTSNPN, SVGIG (reference sequence). The CDR3 protein is CAWSVDITGNTIYF. The DNA for the CDR3 is TGTGCCTGGAGTGTTGACATCACTGGAAACACCATATATTTT.

The rearrangement uses TRBV5-5 and TRBJ1-2; TRBD1 aligns across 11 bases. CDR1 SGHKS and CDR2 YYEKEE come from the germline V gene (reference sequence). The CDR3 contains 14 residues. With 3 bases clipped from V and 4 bases from J, the junction kept 2 bases outside the gene matches. The CDR3 DNA is TGTGCCAGCAGCTCCGGGACAGGGGGCTATGGCTACACCTTC. Protein sequence: CASSSGTGGYGYTF.

The chain combines TRBV5-8 with TRBJ2-1; the D gene is possibly TRBD2 (6 bases). V gave up 10 bases and J gave up 0 bases, with 14 bases separating them. Germline V lookup: CDR1 SGHTS, CDR2 YDEGEE. The CDR3 length is 14 residues. The CDR3 protein is CAGGSGSSYNEQFF. CDR3 coding DNA: TGTGCCGGGGGGAGCGGTTCCTCCTACAATGAGCAGTTCTTC.

V is TRBV4-3 and J is TRBJ2-5; 9 positions match TRBD2. Looked up from germline, CDR1 is LGHNA and CDR2 is YSLEER. V was pared by 3 bases and J by 2 bases, with 10 bases of the junction left unmatched. The CDR3 length is 17 residues. The CDR3 is CASSHPRVLAGQETQYF. In DNA, the CDR3 is TGCGCCAGCAGCCACCCTAGGGTACTAGCGGGTCAAGAGACCCAGTACTTC.

This clone was counted only a few times. The chain employs TRBV7-2 and TRBJ1-5; D is ambiguous. The CDR3 spans 14 residues. Germline V gene sequence: CDR1 SGHTA, CDR2 FQGNSA. The V and J ends lost 4 bases and 7 bases respectively, with 14 bases between them. The CDR3 here is CASSSQVSGQPQHF. The CDR3 DNA is TGTGCCAGCAGCTCCCAGGTCTCGGGGCAGCCCCAGCATTTT.

This clone has more than one count but fewer than ten. The V call is TRBV2, the J call TRBJ1-2; D possibly corresponds to TRBD1 (5 bases). The CDR3 is 13 amino acids. Germline V gene lookup returns CDR1 SNHLY and CDR2 FYNNEI. The germline V and J ends were trimmed by 4 bases and 6 bases, with 12 bases remaining between them. Here the CDR3 DNA reads TGTGCCAGCAGTGGGAACAGGCCAAATGGCTACACCTTC. Amino acid sequence: CASSGNRPNGYTF.

The rearrangement uses TRBV5-4 and TRBJ2-3; 12 bases are a match to TRBD2. The CDR3 is 17 amino acids. The V gene's germline CDR1 is SGHNT and CDR2 YYREEE (reference sequence). V was clipped by 4 bases and J by 2 bases; unmatched bases: 8. Here the CDR3 reads CASSATSGGLFTDTQYF. CDR3 nucleotides: TGTGCCAGCAGCGCGACTAGCGGGGGCCTATTCACAGATACGCAGTATTTT.

The J gene is TRBJ1-3, the V gene TRBV7-8; D gene unclear. V was shortened by 2 bases and J by 4 bases, with 12 bases between the two germline ends. CDR3 length: 15 amino acids. Germline V lookup: CDR1 SGHVS, CDR2 FQNEAQ. CDR3 amino acids: CASSLFGPTGNTIYF. CDR3 nucleotides: TGTGCCAGCAGCTTATTCGGTCCAACGGGAAACACCATATATTTT.

V usage is TRBV9 and J usage is TRBJ2-2, with TRBD1 matching over 12 bases. CDR1 and CDR2 (germline): SGDLS, YYNGEE. With V trimmed by 4 bases and J by 4 bases, 11 bases remained unmatched. The CDR3 length is 18 residues. The CDR3: CASSPRGQGASGTGELFF. The CDR3, as DNA: TGTGCCAGCAGCCCTAGGGGACAGGGGGCATCGGGCACCGGGGAGCTGTTTTTT.

The V gene is TRBV10-3, the J gene TRBJ2-3; no firm D call. Germline CDR1 ENHRY, CDR2 SYGVKD. Trimming shortened V by 3 bases and J by 4 bases, and 17 bases separated the two germline ends. The CDR3 covers 16 residues. The DNA of the CDR3 is TGTGCCATCAGTGATAACTCAGGAATGGGCGCAGATACGCAGTATTTT. Encoded protein: CAISDNSGMGADTQYF.

The chain has TRBV5-5 and TRBJ1-3; D remains unclear. The germline CDR1 and CDR2 sequences are SGHKS and YYEKEE (reference sequence). CDR3 length: 13 amino acids. V was trimmed by 4 bases and J by 2 bases, leaving 7 bases between them. CDR3 coding DNA: TGTGCCAGCAGCAGGACTGCTGGAAACACCATATATTTT. It encodes CASSRTAGNTIYF. The full variable domain, in which reference TRBV5-5 and TRBJ1-3 provide the parts outside the CDR3, is DAGVTQSPTHLIKTRGQQVTLRCSPISGHKSVSWYQQVLGQGPQFIFQYYEKEERGRGNFPDRFSARQFPNYSSELNVNALLLGDSALYLCASSRTAGNTIYFGEGSWLTVV.

The V gene is TRBV9, the J gene TRBJ1-1; no clear D gene. The CDR3 spans 14 residues. Looked up from germline, CDR1 is SGDLS and CDR2 is YYNGEE. V was clipped by 3 bases and J by 5 bases, with 14 bases between them. Here the CDR3 reads CASSAAESYTEAFF. The DNA of the CDR3 is TGTGCCAGCAGCGCGGCGGAGTCGTATACTGAAGCTTTCTTT.

The chain links TRBV2 to TRBJ1-1; D is unresolved. CDR3 length: 13 amino acids. The V and J ends lost 7 bases and 2 bases respectively, with 11 bases between them. In germline, CDR1 is SNHLY, CDR2 FYNNEI. The CDR3 DNA is TGTGCCAGCAAAAACGTAATCAACACTGAAGCTTTCTTT. It is translated as CASKNVINTEAFF.

The chain uses TRBV2 and TRBJ2-1, with D possibly matching TRBD1 (5 bases). V was shortened by 4 bases and J by 7 bases, with 8 bases between the two germline ends. Germline CDR1 and CDR2: SNHLY and FYNNEI. This CDR3 region has 12 residues. CDR3 DNA sequence: TGTGCCAGCAGTGGTAGGACAAATGAGCAGTTCTTC. It specifies CASSGRTNEQFF.

The rearrangement joins TRBV15 to TRBJ2-5, with 8 nucleotides matching TRBD2. With 4 bases clipped from V and 4 bases from J, the junction kept 14 bases outside the gene matches. Germline CDR1 and CDR2: LNHNV and YYDKDF (reference sequence). The CDR3 loop spans 17 amino acids. CDR3: CATSNLPGRGGRETQYF. CDR3 coding DNA: TGTGCCACCAGCAACCTACCCGGACGGGGGGGCCGAGAGACCCAGTACTTC.

This clone appeared a few times. The chain combines TRBV19 with TRBJ1-2; 7 nucleotides line up with TRBD1. V was clipped by 9 bases and J by 4 bases; unmatched bases: 11. CDR3 length: 14 residues. The germline V gene has CDR1 LNHDA and CDR2 SQIVND (reference sequence). The CDR3 bases are TGTGCCAGCCGAAGACAGGGTAGGAGCTATGGCTACACCTTC. It yields the protein CASRRQGRSYGYTF.

This clone was seen just once. The V call is TRBV7-2, the J call TRBJ1-5; 8 bases are a match to TRBD1. The CDR3 runs 15 residues. CDR1 SGHTA and CDR2 FQGNSA come from the germline V gene. The J segment lost 6 bases and the V segment lost 2 bases, leaving 6 bases of the junction unmatched. Here the CDR3 DNA reads TGTGCCAGCAGCTTAAGGACAGGGATTGCTCAGCCCCAGCATTTT. This gives the protein CASSLRTGIAQPQHF. The variable domain in full, with the rest retrieved from reference TRBV7-2 and TRBJ1-5, is GAGVSQSPSNKVTEKGKDVELRCDPISGHTALYWYRQSLGQGLEFLIYFQGNSAPDKSGLPSDRFSAERTGGSVSTLTIQRTQQEDSAVYLCASSLRTGIAQPQHFGDGTRLSIL.

This chain uses TRBV29-1 with TRBJ2-3, with D hard to call. V was pared by 7 bases and J by 3 bases, with 14 bases between. The CDR3 has 13 residues. In germline, CDR1 is SQVTM, CDR2 ANQGSEA. CDR3 residues: CSGKVSRTDTQYF. The CDR3 bases are TGCAGCGGAAAAGTGTCTAGAACAGATACGCAGTATTTT.

The V gene is TRBV5-1, the J gene TRBJ2-3; D is undetermined. The CDR3 runs to 12 residues. The germline gives CDR1 SGHRS, CDR2 YFSETQ. The V end was cut by 5 bases, the J end by 5 bases, with 9 bases between. The CDR3 here is CASSVNLDTQYF. CDR3 DNA: TGCGCCAGCAGTGTAAACTTAGATACGCAGTATTTT.

V and J are TRBV4-1 and TRBJ1-5; D remains unclear. In germline, CDR1 is MGHRA, CDR2 YSYEKL. V was trimmed by 0 bases and J by 4 bases, leaving 7 bases between them. The CDR3 totals 14 residues. The CDR3 DNA is TGCGCCAGCAGCCAAGAGCGGGGAAATCAGCCCCAGCATTTT. It specifies CASSQERGNQPQHF.

As concerns this clone: The limits of the CDR3 on the DNA are not certain, so only TCRdb's listed CDR3 is given. The chain combines TRBV6-6 with TRBJ2-3; the table's D gene call, TRBD1, was not cross checked with the DNA. CDR1 and CDR2 from the germline V gene are MNHNY and SVGAGI (reference sequence). The CDR3 has 16 residues if both end residues are counted. CDR3 residues: CASSTSTGVSTDTQYF.

The V and J genes are TRBV19 and TRBJ1-2, with 9 nucleotides matching TRBD1. The V gene's germline CDR1 is LNHDA and CDR2 SQIVND (reference sequence). The CDR3 totals 14 residues. J was trimmed by 4 bases and V by 5 bases; bases with no gene match: 5. The CDR3 bases are TGTGCCAGTAGTCCCGGGACAGGGCGCTATGGCTACACCTTC. Its translation is CASSPGTGRYGYTF.

The gene calls are TRBV5-4 and TRBJ2-3; 7 bases line up with TRBD2. Per the germline V gene, CDR1 is SGHNT and CDR2 is YYREEE (reference sequence). The CDR3 loop spans 14 amino acids. V was clipped by 4 bases and J by 6 bases; unmatched bases: 8. The DNA of the CDR3 is TGTGCCAGCAGCCGGACTAGAACTTTGGATACGCAGTATTTT. Its translation is CASSRTRTLDTQYF.

This chain joins TRBV7-2 and TRBJ2-1; 9 positions agree with TRBD2. Germline loops: CDR1 SGHTA, CDR2 FQGNSA. CDR3 length: 14 residues. V was clipped by 5 bases and J by 5 bases; unmatched bases: 4. The CDR3: CASSLSGGNNEQFF. Here the CDR3 DNA reads TGTGCCAGCAGCCTGAGCGGGGGGAACAATGAGCAGTTCTTC.

V gene TRBV11-2 combines with J gene TRBJ1-1; 8 nucleotides match TRBD1. Germline CDR1 is SGHAT and CDR2 is FQNNGV. The CDR3 is 13 residues long. The V gene end was trimmed by 1 base and the J gene end by 5 bases; junction bases not matched to a gene: 0. The CDR3 DNA reads as TGTGCCAGCAGCTTAGGGACAGGGACTGAAGCTTTCTTT. It codes for CASSLGTGTEAFF.

The chain has TRBV12-5 and TRBJ2-1, with TRBD1 as a possible D gene (5 bases). Trimming took 3 bases from V and 2 from J, leaving 17 bases between them. Germline values: CDR1 LGHNT, CDR2 FRNRAP. The CDR3 covers 17 residues. The CDR3 is CASGLSTVSATYNEQFF. CDR3 DNA: TGTGCTAGTGGTTTATCGACAGTTTCTGCCACCTACAATGAGCAGTTCTTC.

The V gene is TRBV25-1, the J gene TRBJ1-2; D possibly corresponds to TRBD1 (6 bases). V was shortened by 3 bases and J by 8 bases, with 22 bases between the two germline ends. The length of the CDR3 is 16 residues. The germline V gene encodes CDR1 MGHDK and CDR2 SYGVNS. This CDR3 is CASSDRTGFMLRGYTF. As DNA, the CDR3 is TGTGCCAGCAGTGATCGTACAGGGTTCATGCTCCGGGGCTACACCTTC.

CDR3 loop: CASSSATDTQYF. The DNA of the CDR3 is TGTGCCAGCTCATCGGCCACAGATACGCAGTATTTT. The rearrangement links TRBV18 to TRBJ2-3; D gene ambiguous. The germline gives CDR1 KGHSH, CDR2 LQKENI. V lost 5 bases and J 2 bases, leaving 5 bases between the germline ends. This CDR3 is 12 amino acids long.

The chain carries TRBV30 and TRBJ1-1; tentatively, D is TRBD1 (5 bases). Per germline, CDR1 GTSNPN and CDR2 SVGIG (reference sequence). The germline V and J ends were trimmed by 4 bases and 4 bases, with 10 bases remaining between them. The CDR3 is made up of 12 amino acids. CDR3 loop: CAWKAGGTEAFF. Written as DNA, the CDR3 is TGTGCCTGGAAGGCCGGGGGCACTGAAGCTTTCTTT.

This sequence joins TRBV6-1 and TRBJ2-2, with no clear D. This CDR3 has 14 residues. The germline V gene encodes CDR1 MNHNS and CDR2 SASEGT. The germline V and J ends were trimmed by 0 bases and 2 bases, with 4 bases remaining between them. The CDR3 nucleotides are TGTGCCAGCAGTGAAGCCAGAAACACCGGGGAGCTGTTTTTT. As protein: CASSEARNTGELFF.